Sequencing of this T cell receptor beta chain was carried out in a study of shared clonotypes between healthy human individuals. As concerns this clone: The antigen is not known.

The repertoire was sequenced with immunoSEQ multiplex PCR; TCRdb's copy has only in-frame clones and lacks some. The table lists roughly 2.1 million clones, just over 90% of them singletons, with 1.5% to 2% in the top ten. General study findings and limits: Shared clonotypes: 4.5% to 5% naive CD4, about 3.3% naive CD8, 2.3% memory CD4, approximately 0.4% memory CD8.

CD45RO-negative, CCR7-positively selected cells formed the naive CD8 fraction, excluding terminally differentiated effector memory CD45RA+ cells. Trimming left V 3 bases short and J 6 bases short, with 9 bases between. The V gene's germline CDR1 is SGHVS and CDR2 FNYEAQ. This CDR3 spans 13 amino acids. This sequence originates from a man younger than 35 in good health. Some clones in this sample may be carry-over from other donors' samples. Sequenced sample: naive CD8+ T cells from PBMCs. V is TRBV7-6 and J is TRBJ2-1, with D perhaps matching TRBD1 or TRBD2 (5 bases each). The CDR3 DNA follows: TGTGCCAGCAGCTTTGTTGGGGGCAATGAGCAGTTCTTC. Its translation: CASSFVGGNEQFF.